This T cell receptor beta chain was documented in a study of beta chain features in type 1 diabetes. Study-wide background: Examined across all samples were around 110 million sorted cells. Study-wide results and caveats: TCRB CDR3s were moderately but significantly shorter in Type 1 diabetes patients in all four CD4+ subsets. Insertion counts at VDJ junctions were lower in type 1 diabetes patients, who also showed more deletions there.

What was sequenced were expressed TCRB transcripts, since all of the isolated RNA had been reverse transcribed. Here immunoSEQ multiplex PCR was the method, and the copy in TCRdb shows in-frame clones only, minus some. The table shows a few hundred thousand clones, with approximately 12% occurring only once. Per donor, one heparinised blood draw averaged roughly 110 mL. This CDR3 is built from 12 residues. Germline CDR1 is KGHSH and CDR2 is LQKENI. The V and J ends lost 5 bases and 4 bases respectively, with 5 bases between them. Only a few counts were recorded for this clone. Antigen unknown. Sequencing was carried out using naive CD4+ T cells from blood. The chain links TRBV18 to TRBJ2-2, with D perhaps TRBD1 (5 bases). The receptor was isolated from a woman under 30 with type 1 diabetes. CDR3 sequence: CASSDSTGELFF. Here the CDR3 DNA reads TGTGCCAGCTCAGACAGCACCGGGGAGCTGTTTTTT.